The rows below give T cell receptor beta chains drawn from one sample of a study of T cells in localized non-small cell lung cancer. The repertoire was sequenced with immunoSEQ multiplex PCR; TCRdb's copy has only in-frame clones and lacks some. This sample has just under 20,000 clones, with roughly 80% found just once. The sample here was peripheral blood, taken before any cancer treatment. Source of these receptors: a man aged 35-69 years with stage I lung adenocarcinoma. Each CDR3 is given with its conserved first and last residue. The order of the fields is CDR3 protein, CDR3 DNA, V gene, clone size, J gene, D gene. A D gene is named only where the DNA matches it firmly. Clone size is stated in some rows and not others, as once, few, many or a class when expanded.

CASSSYHNPGQETQYF TGTGCCAGCAGCTCGTACCATAATCCGGGGCAAGAGACCCAGTACTTC TRBV7-2 - TRBJ2-5 -
CAWSVLAASYEQYF TGTGCCTGGAGTGTACTAGCTGCTTCCTACGAGCAGTACTTC TRBV30 - TRBJ2-7 -
CASSQGTGENSPLHF TGCGCCAGCAGCCAAGGGACAGGGGAAAATTCACCCCTCCACTTT TRBV4-3 - TRBJ1-6 TRBD1
CASRSQVTDTQYF TGTGCCAGCAGGTCCCAGGTCACAGATACGCAGTATTTT TRBV7-9 - TRBJ2-3 -
CASSIGQGGWTEAFF TGTGCCAGTAGTATAGGGCAGGGAGGTTGGACTGAAGCTTTCTTT TRBV19 - TRBJ1-1 -
CASSQAGLAAMAGELFF TGCGCCAGCAGCCAAGCCGGACTAGCGGCAATGGCCGGGGAGCTGTTTTTT TRBV4-1 once TRBJ2-2 TRBD2
CASTTGYGYTF TGTGCCAGCACTACTGGTTATGGCTACACCTTC TRBV6-1 - TRBJ1-2 -
CASETTGTDTQYF TGTGCCAGCGAAACGACAGGCACAGATACGCAGTATTTT TRBV2 - TRBJ2-3 -
CASSLVDRGKEQFF TGTGCCAGCAGCTTAGTTGACAGGGGGAAAGAGCAGTTCTTC TRBV7-2 - TRBJ2-1 TRBD1
CASSLETGVGNTIYF TGCGCCAGCAGCTTGGAAACGGGGGTTGGAAACACCATATATTTT TRBV5-1 once TRBJ1-3 -
CASSEWGNGEKLFF TGTGCCAGCAGCGAGTGGGGCAATGGTGAAAAACTGTTTTTT TRBV7-2 - TRBJ1-4 -
CASKGDFYEQYF TGTGCCAGCAAGGGGGACTTTTACGAGCAGTACTTC TRBV6-6 - TRBJ2-7 -
CASSVNMNTEAFF TGTGCCAGCAGCGTTAATATGAACACTGAAGCTTTCTTT TRBV7-6 - TRBJ1-1 -
CASRLATLNTEAFF TGTGCCAGCAGGTTGGCGACCCTGAACACTGAAGCTTTCTTT TRBV21-1 - TRBJ1-1 -
CASSEGQDYGYTF TGTGCCAGCAGTGAGGGACAGGACTATGGCTACACCTTC TRBV2 once TRBJ1-2 TRBD1
CASSQMSQNTEAFF TGCGCCAGCAGCCAAATGTCACAGAACACTGAAGCTTTCTTT TRBV4-3 - TRBJ1-1 -
CASSFSGDTEAFF TGTGCCAGCAGCTTTTCTGGGGACACTGAAGCTTTCTTT TRBV11-2 - TRBJ1-1 -
CASSQDRAGGGTQYF TGCGCCAGCAGCCAAGATCGCGCAGGGGGAGGGACCCAGTACTTC TRBV4-1 - TRBJ2-5 -
CSGSRGQTLKFTSYNEQFF TGCAGCGGGTCAAGGGGACAGACCCTCAAATTTACATCCTACAATGAGCAGTTCTTC TRBV29-1 - TRBJ2-1 TRBD1
CASSLAGGNIQYF TGTGCCAGCAGTTTGGCTGGAGGCAACATTCAGTACTTC TRBV28 - TRBJ2-4 -
CASSLVSYGGRADTQYF TGTGCCAGCAGCTTAGTCTCTTACGGGGGGCGCGCAGATACGCAGTATTTT TRBV11-2 - TRBJ2-3 -
CASGGLGTGELFF TGCGCCAGCGGAGGTCTTGGGACCGGGGAGCTGTTTTTT TRBV4-3 - TRBJ2-2 -